These T cell receptor beta chains were read from a single sample in a study of cytotoxic CD8 clonotypes in ibrutinib-treated CLL. Assay: immunoSEQ multiplex PCR; the TCRdb copy retains only in-frame clones and omits some. The sample carries about 50,000 clones, about three fifths recorded once. The material was PBMCs, obtained after 24 months of ibrutinib treatment. These TCRs come from a human donor with chronic lymphocytic leukemia. CDR3s include the opening cysteine and the closing phenylalanine or tryptophan. The D gene is left open where the match is weak. Clone sizes are given selectively: once, few, many, or a class where the clone is expanded.

J gene | CDR3 length | clone size | D gene | V gene | CDR3 protein | CDR3 DNA
TRBJ1-2 | 14 | few | TRBD1 | TRBV5-1 | CASSEGQAGSGYTF | TGCGCCAGCAGCGAGGGACAGGCCGGGAGTGGCTACACCTTC
TRBJ2-1 | 14 | NA | NA | TRBV11-2 | CASSPARGQDEQFF | TGTGCCAGCAGCCCAGCCCGGGGGCAGGATGAGCAGTTCTTC
TRBJ2-5 | 11 | once | NA | TRBV20-1 | CSAERQETQYF | TGCAGTGCTGAGAGACAGGAGACCCAGTACTTC
TRBJ2-3 | 14 | many | NA | TRBV2 | CASSGVPSTDTQYF | TGTGCCAGCAGTGGGGTGCCTAGCACAGATACGCAGTATTTT
TRBJ1-1 | 16 | NA | NA | TRBV10-3 | CAISPTNTEMNTEAFF | TGTGCCATCAGTCCAACAAATACAGAAATGAACACTGAAGCTTTCTTT
TRBJ2-5 | 14 | NA | NA | TRBV11-1 | CASSLSRVEETQYF | TGTGCCAGCAGCTTATCAAGGGTGGAAGAGACCCAGTACTTC
TRBJ1-5 | 14 | NA | NA | TRBV11-2 | CASSLGVGAKPQHF | TGTGCCAGCAGCTTAGGGGTAGGGGCGAAGCCCCAGCATTTT
TRBJ2-7 | 12 | NA | NA | TRBV6-1 | CASSDGPLEQYF | TGTGCCAGCAGTGACGGCCCCCTCGAGCAGTACTTC
TRBJ1-2 | 14 | once | NA | TRBV7-9 | CASSLLAGNYGYTF | TGTGCCAGCAGCTTACTGGCGGGGAACTATGGCTACACCTTC
TRBJ2-7 | 13 | many | TRBD2 | TRBV2 | CASSGRREGEQYF | TGTGCCAGCTCTGGACGGAGGGAGGGCGAGCAGTACTTC
TRBJ1-1 | 13 | many | NA | TRBV4-2 | CASSQETGTEAFF | TGTGCCAGCAGCCAAGAAACAGGGACTGAAGCTTTCTTT
TRBJ1-5 | 14 | NA | NA | TRBV6-6 | CASSLDRVARPQHF | TGTGCCAGCAGTCTCGACCGAGTAGCTCGGCCCCAGCATTTT
TRBJ2-3 | 15 | NA | TRBD2 | TRBV29-1 | CSVDGAGGLPDTQYF | TGCAGCGTTGATGGGGCGGGGGGCCTCCCAGATACGCAGTATTTT
TRBJ1-2 | 16 | NA | NA | TRBV11-2 | CASSPPGRGADYGYTF | TGTGCCAGCAGCCCTCCGGGGAGGGGGGCTGACTATGGCTACACCTTC
TRBJ2-2 | 16 | NA | NA | TRBV6-1 | CASSDIPGQNTGELFF | TGTGCCAGCAGTGACATCCCGGGACAGAACACCGGGGAGCTGTTTTTT
TRBJ2-7 | 14 | NA | NA | TRBV15 | CATSRARDSYEQYF | TGTGCCACCAGCAGAGCCCGGGACTCCTACGAGCAGTACTTC
TRBJ1-1 | 12 | NA | NA | TRBV29-1 | CSVGGVNTEAFF | TGCAGCGTTGGAGGTGTGAACACTGAAGCTTTCTTT
TRBJ2-7 | 14 | NA | TRBD1 | TRBV7-9 | CASSLGGGPREQYF | TGTGCCAGCAGCTTAGGAGGGGGCCCTCGGGAGCAGTACTTC
TRBJ2-4 | 15 | NA | NA | TRBV2 | CASSEGGLEGDIQYF | TGTGCCAGCAGTGAAGGTGGCCTTGAGGGGGACATTCAGTACTTC
TRBJ2-1 | 16 | NA | NA | TRBV9 | CASSPVDWTVSNEQFF | TGTGCCAGCAGCCCCGTCGATTGGACAGTCAGCAATGAGCAGTTCTTC
TRBJ2-7 | 13 | NA | NA | TRBV5-1 | CASSLLGDYEQYF | TGCGCCAGCAGCTTGCTGGGGGACTACGAGCAGTACTTC
TRBJ2-3 | 18 | few | TRBD1 | TRBV30 | CAWILAETGDEIADTQYF | TGTGCCTGGATCTTAGCCGAGACAGGGGATGAAATAGCGGATACGCAGTATTTT
TRBJ1-1 | 16 | NA | NA | TRBV27 | CASARRGLGSGTEAFF | TGTGCCAGCGCCCGGCGGGGGCTAGGTTCGGGCACTGAAGCTTTCTTT
TRBJ1-4 | 14 | NA | NA | TRBV4-2 | CASSPRGVNEKLFF | TGTGCCAGCAGCCCGAGGGGGGTTAATGAAAAACTGTTTTTT
TRBJ2-7 | 15 | NA | NA | TRBV5-5 | CASSLERVMTYEQYF | TGTGCCAGCAGCTTGGAGCGGGTTATGACCTACGAGCAGTACTTC
TRBJ2-7 | 14 | few | TRBD1 | TRBV7-4 | CASNPTGSLYEQYF | TGTGCCAGCAACCCGACAGGGTCCCTCTACGAGCAGTACTTC
TRBJ2-3 | 17 | NA | TRBD2 | TRBV15 | CATSKKRGGDLSDTQYF | TGTGCCACCAGCAAAAAACGGGGGGGCGACCTTTCAGATACGCAGTATTTT
TRBJ2-7 | 15 | NA | NA | TRBV6-6 | CASSLTQGSPYEQYF | TGTGCCAGCAGCCTAACCCAGGGGTCCCCCTACGAGCAGTACTTC
TRBJ2-5 | 16 | NA | TRBD2 | TRBV6-5 | CASSFGTSGRGETQYF | TGTGCCAGCAGTTTCGGGACTAGCGGAAGAGGAGAGACCCAGTACTTC
TRBJ1-1 | 10 | few | NA | TRBV29-1 | CSVVTPEAFF | TGCAGCGTTGTTACTCCTGAAGCTTTCTTT
TRBJ1-4 | 14 | NA | TRBD1 | TRBV2 | CASNAGGTNEKLFF | TGTGCCAGCAACGCAGGGGGCACAAATGAAAAACTGTTTTTT
TRBJ2-1 | 13 | NA | TRBD2 | TRBV6-5 | CASRGGTRDEQFF | TGTGCCAGCCGCGGGGGTACTAGGGATGAGCAGTTCTTC
TRBJ1-2 | 13 | NA | NA | TRBV11-2 | CASSRDPNYGYTF | TGTGCCAGCAGCCGTGACCCGAACTATGGCTACACCTTC